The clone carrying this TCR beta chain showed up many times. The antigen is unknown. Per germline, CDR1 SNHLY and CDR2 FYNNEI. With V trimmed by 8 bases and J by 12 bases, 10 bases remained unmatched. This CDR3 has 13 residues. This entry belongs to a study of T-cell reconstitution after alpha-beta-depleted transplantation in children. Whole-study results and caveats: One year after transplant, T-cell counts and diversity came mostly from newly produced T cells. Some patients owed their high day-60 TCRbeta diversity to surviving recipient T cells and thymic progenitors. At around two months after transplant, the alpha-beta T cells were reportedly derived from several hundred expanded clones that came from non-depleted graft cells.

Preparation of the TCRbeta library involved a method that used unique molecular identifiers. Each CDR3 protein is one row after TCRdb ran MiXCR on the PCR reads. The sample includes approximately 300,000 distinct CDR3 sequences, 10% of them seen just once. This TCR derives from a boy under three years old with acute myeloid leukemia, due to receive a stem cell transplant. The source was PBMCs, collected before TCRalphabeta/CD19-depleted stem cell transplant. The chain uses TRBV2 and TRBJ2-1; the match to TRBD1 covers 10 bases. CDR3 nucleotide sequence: TGTGCCAGCTCTAGACAGGGGGCGAGGGGGCAGTTCTTC. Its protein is CASSRQGARGQFF.